Listed here is a single T cell receptor beta chain. V was clipped by 1 base and J by 4 bases; unmatched bases: 5. From germline, CDR1 is LGHDT and CDR2 YNNKEL (reference sequence). The CDR3 loop spans 17 amino acids. In the original processing: Amplification of reference gene primers was used by the study to estimate nucleated cell counts. Only in-frame clones appear in the TCRdb table, and some are missing; sequencing was by immunoSEQ multiplex PCR. The V and J calls and clone size were taken over from that table, and D and trimming were inferred from the DNA. The profile shows about 46,000 clones, approximately 86% of them singletons. The data are from a study of blood T cell repertoires in COVID-19.

The sequence was collected from a man aged 80 or over with active COVID-19. The sample taken for sequencing was peripheral blood. V gene TRBV3-1 (or the pseudogene TRBV3-2) combines with J gene TRBJ1-6, with TRBD1 identical over 9 bases. The CDR3 spells CASSQGGGQGYNSPLHF. As DNA, the CDR3 is TGTGCCAGCAGCCAAGGTGGGGGACAGGGATATAATTCACCCCTCCACTTT.